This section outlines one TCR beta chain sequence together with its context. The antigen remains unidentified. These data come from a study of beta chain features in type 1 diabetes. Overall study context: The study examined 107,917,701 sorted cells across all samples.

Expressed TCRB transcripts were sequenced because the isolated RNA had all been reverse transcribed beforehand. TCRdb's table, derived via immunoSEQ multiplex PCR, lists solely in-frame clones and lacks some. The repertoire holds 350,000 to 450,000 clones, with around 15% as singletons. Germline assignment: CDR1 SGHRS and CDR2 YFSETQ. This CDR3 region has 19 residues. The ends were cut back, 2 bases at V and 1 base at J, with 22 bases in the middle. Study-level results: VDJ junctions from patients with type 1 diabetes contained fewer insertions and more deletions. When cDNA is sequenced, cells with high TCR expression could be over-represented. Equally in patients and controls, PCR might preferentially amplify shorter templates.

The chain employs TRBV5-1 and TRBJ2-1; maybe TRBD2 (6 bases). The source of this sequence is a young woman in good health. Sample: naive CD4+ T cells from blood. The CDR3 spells CASSFGRTILVWSYNEQFF. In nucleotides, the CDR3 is TGCGCCAGCAGCTTCGGCCGGACTATCCTGGTTTGGTCCTACAATGAGCAGTTCTTC.